The 25 T cell receptor beta chains below were found in one sample sequenced in a study of blood T cells in healthy people across ages (dated by TCRdb to the mid-2010s). Preparation of the library involved 5' RACE. Sequencing used an Illumina HiSeq 2500. A second PCR of roughly 6 to 11 cycles was run with a J-beta primer mix and a sample-barcoded 5' primer. TCRdb's own reprocessing of the public reads used fastp at Q25 and MiXCR and kept productive beta chains. Each entry merges the rows of one CDR3 protein and shows their most common DNA and genes. Here the sample has just under 750,000 distinct CDR3 sequences; around a fifth occur a single time. Together, the top ten hold roughly a fifth of the sample. The specimen was blood. Receptor source: a man aged 70-80 years in good health.

The table lists this clonotype with a few counts. The chain uses TRBV12-3 or TRBV12-4 and TRBJ2-1, with TRBD2 identical over 7 bases. CDR3 length: 11 amino acids. V lost 7 bases and J lost 10; bases outside the gene matches: 4. CDR3 DNA: TGTGCCAGCACCCCAGCGGGAGAGCAGTTCTTC. As protein: CASTPAGEQFF.

This clonotype came up a few times. A junction boundary mismatches the germline segment, possibly from a read error. This chain joins TRBV12-3 or TRBV12-4 and TRBJ2-7; D perhaps matches TRBD1 (5 bases). This CDR3 comprises 13 residues. This CDR3 reads CAGSLGPSYEQYF. CDR3 in DNA: TGTGCCGGCAGTTTGGGGCCCTCCTACGAGCAGTACTTC.

This rearrangement joins TRBV29-1 to TRBJ1-4; TRBD1 matches 7 bases. The CDR3 covers 13 residues. The germline CDR1 and CDR2 sequences are SQVTM and ANQGSEA. The V and J ends lost 4 bases and 8 bases, in that order; junction bases with no gene match: 7. The CDR3 is CSVGFQGGEKLFF. The CDR3, as DNA: TGCAGCGTTGGGTTCCAGGGGGGAGAAAAACTGTTTTTT. The full variable domain, its missing parts supplied by reference TRBV29-1 and TRBJ1-4, is SAVISQKPSRDICQRGTSLTIQCQVDSQVTMMFWYRQQPGQSLTLIATANQGSEATYESGFVIDKFPISRPNLTFSTLTVSNMSPEDSSIYLCSVGFQGGEKLFFGSGTQLSVL.

The table lists this clonotype with many counts. The chain carries TRBV11-2 and TRBJ2-5; TRBD2 might be the D (5 bases). The CDR3 is made up of 15 amino acids. The V and J ends lost 5 bases and 1 base respectively, with 14 bases between them. Germline CDR1 and CDR2: SGHAT and FQNNGV. CDR3 residues: CASSGGLPRQETQYF. The CDR3 bases are TGTGCCAGCAGCGGAGGTTTGCCACGCCAAGAGACCCAGTACTTC. Full variable domain (outside the CDR3, taken from reference TRBV11-2 and TRBJ2-5): EAGVAQSPRYKIIEKRQSVAFWCNPISGHATLYWYQQILGQGPKLLIQFQNNGVVDDSQLPKDRFSAERLKGVDSTLKIQPAKLEDSAVYLCASSGGLPRQETQYFGPGTRLLVL.

With respect to this clonotype: Just one base apart from a much larger clone, this may be a read error. CDR3 residues: CASSSRTQGDQETQYF. The CDR3, as DNA: TGTGCCAGCAGCTCAAGAACGCAGGGTGACCAAGAGACCCAGTACTTC. The chain combines TRBV13 with TRBJ2-5, with D perhaps TRBD1 (5 bases). The CDR3 is 16 residues long. The germline gives CDR1 PRHDT, CDR2 FYEKMQ (reference sequence). With 4 bases removed from V and 0 bases from J, the gap between germline ends came to 15 bases.

The V gene is TRBV18, the J gene TRBJ2-5, with TRBD1 identical over 7 bases. The CDR3 has 14 amino acids. V shed 3 bases and J 5 bases; nucleotides not matched to a gene: 6. Germline-derived CDR1 and CDR2 are KGHSH and LQKENI. CDR3 DNA sequence: TGTGCCAGCTCACCGTCACAGGGGTATGAGACCCAGTACTTC. It codes for CASSPSQGYETQYF.

V is TRBV20-1 and J is TRBJ2-1; 14 nucleotides line up with TRBD2. Looked up from germline, CDR1 is DFQATT and CDR2 is SNEGSKA (reference sequence). The ends lost 5 bases at V and 8 bases at J; junction bases unmatched: 5. This CDR3 spans 14 amino acids. The CDR3 DNA is TGCAGTGCTGCGGGACTAGCGGGAGTCCATGAGCAGTTCTTC. It is translated as CSAAGLAGVHEQFF.

CDR3 sequence: CASSRRPGAEDEQYF. CDR3 nucleotide sequence: TGTGCCAGCAGCCGAAGGCCAGGGGCTGAGGACGAGCAGTACTTC. The chain is built from TRBV7-2 and TRBJ2-7; D may be TRBD1 (6 bases). This CDR3 is built from 15 residues. V lost 5 bases, J lost 5 bases, and 19 bases lay in between. Germline V gene sequence: CDR1 SGHTA, CDR2 FQGNSA. The complete variable domain, with remaining parts taken from reference TRBV7-2 and TRBJ2-7, reads GAGVSQSPSNKVTEKGKDVELRCDPISGHTALYWYRQSLGQGLEFLIYFQGNSAPDKSGLPSDRFSAERTGGSVSTLTIQRTQQEDSAVYLCASSRRPGAEDEQYFGPGTRLTVT.

This clonotype has only a few counts. V gene TRBV28 combines with J gene TRBJ2-3; D unresolved. There are 16 residues in the CDR3. V was clipped by 5 bases and J by 1 base, with 16 bases between them. Germline CDR1 is MDHEN and CDR2 is SYDVKM. CDR3 residues: CASSPLPRAGTDTQYF. CDR3 DNA: TGTGCCAGCAGTCCACTACCCCGGGCAGGCACAGATACGCAGTATTTT. Looking up the rest from reference TRBV28 and TRBJ2-3 gives the full variable domain: DVKVTQSSRYLVKRTGEKVFLECVQDMDHENMFWYRQDPGLGLRLIYFSYDVKMKEKGDIPEGYSVSREKKERFSLILESASTNQTSMYLCASSPLPRAGTDTQYFGPGTRLTVL.

This clonotype was recorded a few times. This chain uses TRBV20-1 with TRBJ1-1, with a possible D match to TRBD1 (5 bases). CDR3 length equals 15 residues. Germline lookup yields CDR1 DFQATT and CDR2 SNEGSKA (reference sequence). Trimming removed 1 base at V and 2 bases at J, with 14 bases between. CDR3 loop: CSARGPGTDNTEAFF. CDR3 nucleotide sequence: TGCAGTGCTAGAGGCCCCGGGACGGACAACACTGAAGCTTTCTTT.

This clonotype was found a few times. The genes are TRBV11-2 and TRBJ1-1; D uncertain. The CDR3 length is 14 residues. V shed 7 bases and J shed 10 bases, with 22 bases lying between them. The germline V gene encodes CDR1 SGHAT and CDR2 FQNNGV. The CDR3 DNA reads TGTGCCAGCATCTCACCCTCCAGTCCCGGAGGAGCTTTCTTT. This translates into CASISPSSPGGAFF.

The genes are TRBV24-1 and TRBJ2-1, with D maybe TRBD1 (6 bases). V lost 7 bases to trimming and J lost 5 bases, with 17 bases between them. CDR3 length: 15 amino acids. Germline V gives CDR1 KGHDR, CDR2 SFDVKD. DNA for the CDR3: TGTGCCACCAGCCCCCAGGACAGCGAGGACAATGAGCAGTTCTTC. Protein sequence: CATSPQDSEDNEQFF.

This clonotype was counted a few times. This chain joins TRBV6-6 and TRBJ2-5; the D is unclear. The V end lost 0 bases, the J end lost 5 bases, and 7 bases lay between the germline ends. CDR1 and CDR2 (germline): MNHNY, SVGAGI (reference sequence). CDR3 length: 13 amino acids. CDR3 in amino acids: CASSYSWRETQYF. The DNA of the CDR3 is TGTGCCAGCAGTTACTCGTGGCGGGAGACCCAGTACTTC.

The rearrangement links TRBV7-9 to TRBJ1-1, with TRBD1 matching over 7 bases. V lost 4 bases, J lost 3 bases, and 8 bases stayed unmatched. The CDR3 runs to 15 residues. Germline V CDR1 and CDR2: SEHNR, FQNEAQ (reference sequence). In DNA form, the CDR3 reads TGTGCCAGCAGCTCCCAAGGGGGCTTGGACACTGAAGCTTTCTTT. The encoded protein is CASSSQGGLDTEAFF. The variable domain in full, completed from reference TRBV7-9 and TRBJ1-1, reads DTGVSQNPRHKITKRGQNVTFRCDPISEHNRLYWYRQTLGQGPEFLTYFQNEAQLEKSRLLSDRFSAERPKGSFSTLEIQRTEQGDSAMYLCASSSQGGLDTEAFFGQGTRLTVV.

This clonotype was counted ten times or more. The chain couples TRBV4-3 to TRBJ2-3; TRBD1 might be the D (6 bases). The CDR3 sequence is 16 residues long. Germline lookup yields CDR1 LGHNA and CDR2 YSLEER. Trimming shortened V by 3 bases and J by 3 bases, and 16 bases separated the two germline ends. CDR3 sequence reads: CASSQGLQGRTDTQYF. In DNA, the CDR3 is TGCGCCAGCAGCCAGGGCCTACAGGGTCGGACAGATACGCAGTATTTT.

DNA for the CDR3: TGTGCCAGCAGTTCGGGACTAGCGGGGGAGCAAGAGACCCAGTACTTC. Protein: CASSSGLAGEQETQYF. This chain links TRBV6-6 with TRBJ2-5; the match to TRBD2 covers 14 bases. Germline V gene data show CDR1 as MNHNY and CDR2 as SVGAGI (reference sequence). V was pared by 4 bases and J by 2 bases, with 3 bases of the junction left unmatched. This CDR3 contains 16 residues.

The chain has TRBV3-1 and TRBJ1-2; D is ambiguous. The CDR3 spans 14 residues. The germline CDR1 and CDR2 sequences are LGHDT and YNNKEL (reference sequence). V lost 1 base and J lost 2, with 8 bases in between. In nucleotides, the CDR3 is TGTGCCAGCAGCCAAGGTCCCGTAAACTATGGCTACACCTTC. Its translation: CASSQGPVNYGYTF.

This clonotype was seen repeatedly, ten times or more. The rearrangement uses TRBV5-5 and TRBJ2-5; TRBD1 matches at 9 bases. Looked up from germline, CDR1 is SGHKS and CDR2 is YYEKEE (reference sequence). This CDR3 is 15 amino acids long. With V trimmed by 0 bases and J by 1 base, 1 base remained unmatched. This CDR3 reads CASSLGDRVQETQYF. The CDR3, as DNA: TGTGCCAGCAGCTTGGGGGACAGGGTCCAAGAGACCCAGTACTTC.

Points on this clonotype: An end of the junction differs from the germline gene, which may be a read error. CDR3 DNA sequence: TGCAGTGCTAGAGATTGGGTAGCGGGAGAGACCCAGTACTTT. As protein: CSARDWVAGETQYF. The chain carries TRBV20-1 and TRBJ2-3, with 9 nucleotides matching TRBD2. Looked up from germline, CDR1 is DFQATT and CDR2 is SNEGSKA (reference sequence). This CDR3 spans 14 amino acids.

This clonotype was detected only once. This rearrangement joins TRBV20-1 to TRBJ1-2; possibly TRBD1 for D (5 bases). Trimming cost V 6 bases and J 4 bases, with 12 bases left between them. In germline, CDR1 is DFQATT, CDR2 SNEGSKA (reference sequence). CDR3 length equals 12 residues. CDR3 DNA: TGCAGTGCGCAGGACATCATCTATGGCTACACCTTC. Its protein product is CSAQDIIYGYTF.

This clonotype was detected only a few times. The gene calls are TRBV19 and TRBJ2-1; D gene uncertain. Germline V lookup: CDR1 LNHDA, CDR2 SQIVND (reference sequence). The ends were cut back, 5 bases at V and 6 bases at J, with 14 bases in the middle. The CDR3 loop spans 14 amino acids. The DNA for the CDR3 is TGTGCCAGTAGTGCTGAATTCATGGTCAATGAGCAGTTCTTC. Amino acid sequence: CASSAEFMVNEQFF. Together with reference TRBV19 and TRBJ2-1, the CDR3 gives the full variable domain: DGGITQSPKYLFRKEGQNVTLSCEQNLNHDAMYWYRQDPGQGLRLIYYSQIVNDFQKGDIAEGYSVSREKKESFPLTVTSAQKNPTAFYLCASSAEFMVNEQFFGPGTRLTVL.

The chain employs TRBV6-5 and TRBJ2-1; maybe TRBD2 (5 bases). Germline V gene sequence: CDR1 MNHEY, CDR2 SVGAGI. Trimming removed 2 bases from V and 8 bases from J, with 13 bases in between. CDR3 size: 14 residues. The CDR3 loop is CASSYTLAPDEQFF. The CDR3 nucleotides read TGTGCCAGCAGTTACACCCTAGCTCCCGATGAGCAGTTCTTC.

The genes are TRBV5-5 and TRBJ2-1; D is possibly TRBD2 (5 bases). Per germline, CDR1 SGHKS and CDR2 YYEKEE (reference sequence). V gave up 2 bases and J gave up 6 bases, with 9 bases separating them. CDR3 length: 13 amino acids. The CDR3 nucleotides read TGTGCCAGCAGCTTCGGGGATCTCAATGAGCAGTTCTTC. Amino acids: CASSFGDLNEQFF.

This clonotype was found a few times. The chain is built from TRBV24-1 and TRBJ2-6; perhaps TRBD1 as D (5 bases). Trimming left V 4 bases short and J 0 bases short, with 9 bases between. Germline V gives CDR1 KGHDR, CDR2 SFDVKD. The CDR3 length is 16 residues. The CDR3 DNA follows: TGTGCCACCAGTGAGGGCAGGGCCTCTGGGGCCAACGTCCTGACTTTC. Its protein is CATSEGRASGANVLTF.

Worth noting for this clonotype: A much larger clone differs from this one at a single base, so this may be a read error. In nucleotides, the CDR3 is TGCAATGCTGGGACTAGCGGGAGGGCTAACACAGATACGCAGTATTTT. Translation: CNAGTSGRANTDTQYF. The chain combines TRBV20-1 with TRBJ2-3, with 16 bases aligning to TRBD2. The CDR3 covers 16 residues. CDR1 is DFQATT and CDR2 is SNEGSKA in the germline V gene (reference sequence).